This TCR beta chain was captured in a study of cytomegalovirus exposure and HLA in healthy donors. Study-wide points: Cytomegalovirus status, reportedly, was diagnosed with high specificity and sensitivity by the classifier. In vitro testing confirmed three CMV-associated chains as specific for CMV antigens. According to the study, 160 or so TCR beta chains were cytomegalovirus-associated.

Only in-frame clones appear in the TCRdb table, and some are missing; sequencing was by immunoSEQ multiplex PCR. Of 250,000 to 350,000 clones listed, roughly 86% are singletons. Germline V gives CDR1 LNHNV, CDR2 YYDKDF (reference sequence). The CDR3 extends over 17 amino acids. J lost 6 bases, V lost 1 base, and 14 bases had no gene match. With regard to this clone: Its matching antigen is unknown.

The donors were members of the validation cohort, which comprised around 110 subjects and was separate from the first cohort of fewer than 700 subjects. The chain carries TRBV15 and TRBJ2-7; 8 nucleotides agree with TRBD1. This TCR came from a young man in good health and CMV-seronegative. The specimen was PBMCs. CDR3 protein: CATSRVPWTGRGREQYF. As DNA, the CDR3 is TGTGCCACCAGCAGAGTCCCCTGGACAGGGCGAGGACGCGAGCAGTACTTC. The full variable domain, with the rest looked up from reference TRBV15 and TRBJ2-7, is DAMVIQNPRYQVTQFGKPVTLSCSQTLNHNVMYWYQQKSSQAPKLLFHYYDKDFNNEADTPDNFQSRRPNTSFCFLDIRSPGLGDTAMYLCATSRVPWTGRGREQYFGPGTRLTVT.